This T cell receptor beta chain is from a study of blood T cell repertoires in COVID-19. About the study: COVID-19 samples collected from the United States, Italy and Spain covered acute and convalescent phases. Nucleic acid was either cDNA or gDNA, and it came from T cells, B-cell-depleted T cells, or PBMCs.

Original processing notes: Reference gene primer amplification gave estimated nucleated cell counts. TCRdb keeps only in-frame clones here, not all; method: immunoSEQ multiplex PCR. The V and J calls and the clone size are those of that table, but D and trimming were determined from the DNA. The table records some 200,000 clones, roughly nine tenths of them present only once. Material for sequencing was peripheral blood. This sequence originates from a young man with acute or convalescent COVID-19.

For the CDR3, the DNA is TGTGCCAGCAGAGGGGGCCTTAATGAAAAACTGTTTTTT. As protein: CASRGGLNEKLFF. The chain couples TRBV6-5 to TRBJ1-4; 7 positions match TRBD1. V gave up 6 bases and J gave up 4 bases; unmatched junction bases: 2. The CDR3 loop spans 13 amino acids. Per the germline V gene, CDR1 is MNHEY and CDR2 is SVGAGI.